A selection of T cell receptor beta chains follows, all from one sample in a study of cytomegalovirus exposure and HLA in healthy donors. Using immunoSEQ multiplex PCR, the repertoire was profiled, and TCRdb retains in-frame clones only, with some absent. The table shows tens of thousands of clones, with roughly four fifths occurring only once. Sequenced sample: PBMCs. The receptors here all came from a woman aged 25-40 years in good health and CMV-seropositive. CDR3s include the opening cysteine and the closing phenylalanine or tryptophan. D genes are given only for firm matches. Clone size is not always given. Where it is, it says once, few, many or a class for expanded clones.

d_gene	abundance	v_gene	j_gene	CDR3aa	CDR3nt
NA	once	TRBV9	TRBJ2-7	CASSVDQGAAYEQYF	TGTGCCAGCAGCGTAGATCAGGGCGCCGCCTACGAGCAGTACTTC
NA	NA	TRBV25-1	TRBJ1-1	CASSEGLYTEAFF	TGTGCCAGCAGTGAAGGACTTTACACTGAAGCTTTCTTT
NA	NA	TRBV28	TRBJ1-5	CASKNGQFYSNQPQHF	TGTGCCAGTAAGAACGGACAGTTCTATAGCAATCAGCCCCAGCATTTT
NA	NA	TRBV1	TRBJ1-1	CTSSQAPGGSEAFF	TGCACCAGCAGCCAAGCCCCAGGGGGTTCTGAAGCTTTCTTT
TRBD1	NA	TRBV29-1	TRBJ1-2	CSVVGRGYGYTF	TGCAGCGTTGTGGGCAGGGGGTATGGCTACACCTTC
TRBD1	NA	TRBV19	TRBJ1-4	CASSPYGTGDEKLFF	TGTGCCAGTAGTCCCTACGGGACAGGGGATGAAAAACTGTTTTTT
TRBD2	NA	TRBV28	TRBJ2-1	CASRLAGGNEQFF	TGTGCCAGCAGACTAGCGGGAGGTAATGAGCAGTTCTTC
NA	NA	TRBV6-5	TRBJ2-5	CASSRQVYQETQYF	TGTGCCAGCAGCCGACAGGTTTACCAAGAGACCCAGTACTTC
NA	once	TRBV11-2	TRBJ2-6	CASSFVAGANVLTF	TGTGCCAGCAGCTTTGTGGCCGGGGCCAACGTCCTGACTTTC
NA	few	TRBV6-5	TRBJ1-1	CASSYDPGQQAFF	TGTGCCAGCAGTTACGATCCAGGGCAGCAAGCTTTCTTT
NA	NA	TRBV5-1	TRBJ2-7	CASSLSGLVYEQYF	TGCGCCAGCAGCTTATCGGGACTTGTCTACGAGCAGTACTTC
TRBD1	NA	TRBV28	TRBJ1-2	CASSLGTGNYGYTF	TGTGCCAGCAGCCTTGGGACAGGGAACTATGGCTACACCTTC
TRBD1	NA	TRBV29-1	TRBJ1-1	CSVRQGNTEAFF	TGCAGCGTGAGACAGGGAAACACTGAAGCTTTCTTT
NA	NA	TRBV5-1	TRBJ2-7	CASRNPGNYEQYF	TGCGCCAGCAGGAACCCAGGCAACTACGAGCAGTACTTC
TRBD1	NA	TRBV4-2	TRBJ1-1	CASSQVGQGAEAFF	TGTGCCAGCAGCCAGGTCGGACAGGGAGCTGAAGCTTTCTTT
TRBD1	NA	TRBV28	TRBJ1-5	CASRQGLNQPQHF	TGTGCCAGCAGACAGGGGCTAAATCAGCCCCAGCATTTT
TRBD2	NA	TRBV30	TRBJ2-2	CAGSRGGGTSGELFF	TGTGCCGGGTCCCGGGGGGGCGGGACTTCCGGGGAGCTGTTTTTT
NA	NA	TRBV5-4	TRBJ2-7	CASSQGGGYYEQYF	TGTGCCAGCAGTCAGGGGGGAGGCTACTACGAGCAGTACTTC
TRBD1	NA	TRBV4-3	TRBJ2-7	CASSSLPGQGVYEQYF	TGCGCCAGCAGCTCCCTACCGGGACAGGGAGTGTACGAGCAGTACTTC
NA	NA	TRBV28	TRBJ2-5	CASTHSPRTQYF	TGTGCCAGCACCCACTCCCCGAGGACCCAGTACTTC
NA	few	TRBV30	TRBJ1-2	CAWAGIGYGYTF	TGTGCCTGGGCAGGGATAGGGTATGGCTACACCTTC
TRBD1	NA	TRBV5-4	TRBJ2-7	CASSLEGQGIYYEQYF	TGTGCCAGCAGCTTGGAGGGACAGGGAATTTACTACGAGCAGTACTTC
NA	NA	TRBV2	TRBJ2-3	CASSVGRRSDTQYF	TGTGCCAGCAGTGTAGGACGGAGGTCAGATACGCAGTATTTT
TRBD1	NA	TRBV2	TRBJ1-1	CASTPGQMNTEAFF	TGTGCCAGCACCCCGGGACAGATGAACACTGAAGCTTTCTTT
TRBD2	NA	TRBV5-4	TRBJ2-7	CASSTSGRVYEQYF	TGTGCCAGCAGCACTAGCGGGAGGGTCTACGAGCAGTACTTC
TRBD1	NA	TRBV5-1	TRBJ2-7	CASSPLSGQNYEQYF	TGCGCCAGCAGCCCGTTATCGGGACAGAATTACGAGCAGTACTTC
TRBD2	NA	TRBV28	TRBJ2-7	CASRQLAGHYEQYF	TGTGCCAGCAGGCAACTAGCGGGACACTACGAGCAGTACTTC
NA	NA	TRBV4-1	TRBJ1-1	CASSQVEGRNGFF	TGCGCCAGCAGCCAAGTGGAGGGGAGAAATGGTTTCTTT
TRBD2	NA	TRBV6-1	TRBJ2-5	CASSETSGRRVYQETQYF	TGTGCCAGCAGTGAAACTAGCGGGAGGAGGGTGTACCAAGAGACCCAGTACTTC
NA	NA	TRBV5-1	TRBJ1-2	CASSLVAVIGYTF	TGCGCCAGCAGCTTGGTAGCAGTAATTGGCTACACCTTC
TRBD2	few	TRBV4-3	TRBJ2-7	CASSQGDSGEPYEQYF	TGCGCCAGCAGCCAAGGGGATAGCGGGGAACCCTACGAGCAGTACTTC
NA	NA	TRBV21-1	TRBJ1-4	CASSNRRTGVEKLFF	TGTGCCAGCAGCAACCGTCGGACAGGGGTAGAAAAACTGTTTTTT
NA	few	TRBV25-1	TRBJ2-5	CASRGQGTQYF	TGTGCCAGCAGGGGTCAGGGGACCCAGTACTTC
NA	NA	TRBV5-1	TRBJ1-2	CASSLGEVFNYGYTF	TGCGCCAGCAGCTTGGGTGAGGTTTTTAACTATGGCTACACCTTC
TRBD2	NA	TRBV10-2	TRBJ2-1	CASSPTSGSLSEQFF	TGCGCCAGCAGTCCAACTAGCGGGAGTTTATCCGAGCAGTTCTTC
NA	NA	TRBV18	TRBJ1-2	CASSPGISGESGYTF	TGTGCCAGCTCACCAGGGATATCAGGGGAGTCCGGCTACACCTTC
TRBD2	NA	TRBV29-1	TRBJ2-7	CSARRPSGYEQYF	TGCAGCGCCAGAAGGCCTAGCGGCTACGAGCAGTACTTC
NA	NA	TRBV10-3	TRBJ2-1	CATSDPSFSYNEQFF	TGTGCCACCAGTGACCCCTCTTTCTCCTACAATGAGCAGTTCTTC
NA	NA	TRBV11-3	TRBJ1-1	CASSFRGGSEAFF	TGTGCCAGCAGCTTTAGGGGGGGCAGTGAAGCTTTCTTT
TRBD2	NA	TRBV5-1	TRBJ2-7	CASSAGGNEQYF	TGCGCCAGCAGCGCGGGAGGAAACGAGCAGTACTTC
NA	NA	TRBV7-8	TRBJ2-7	CASAQTSYEQYF	TGTGCCAGCGCACAGACCTCCTACGAGCAGTACTTC
TRBD1	NA	TRBV27	TRBJ2-5	CASSPRTGQETQYF	TGTGCCAGCAGTCCCCGGACAGGTCAAGAGACCCAGTACTTC
NA	NA	TRBV5-6	TRBJ2-5	CASSLQETQYF	TGTGCCAGCAGCCTCCAGGAGACCCAGTACTTC
NA	NA	TRBV27	TRBJ2-3	CASSLSPPPDTQYF	TGTGCCAGCAGTTTATCTCCCCCTCCAGATACGCAGTATTTT
NA	few	TRBV15	TRBJ1-4	CATSRDRGAEKLFF	TGTGCCACCAGCAGAGATCGGGGAGCTGAAAAACTGTTTTTT
NA	NA	TRBV7-6	TRBJ1-4	CASSLARGIGEKLFF	TGTGCCAGCAGCTTAGCGCGGGGGATTGGGGAAAAACTGTTTTTT
NA	NA	TRBV2	TRBJ1-2	CASRLGHNDYGYTF	TGTGCCAGCAGGCTGGGACACAATGACTATGGCTACACCTTC
NA	NA	TRBV7-2	TRBJ2-5	CASSPPGVETQYF	TGTGCCAGCAGCCCCCCGGGAGTAGAGACCCAGTACTTC
NA	NA	TRBV27	TRBJ1-5	CASSFQGGRQPQHF	TGTGCCAGCAGTTTTCAGGGTGGACGGCAGCCCCAGCATTTT
NA	NA	TRBV6-5	TRBJ2-5	CASRQEWVGETQYF	TGTGCCAGTAGACAGGAGTGGGTGGGGGAGACCCAGTACTTC